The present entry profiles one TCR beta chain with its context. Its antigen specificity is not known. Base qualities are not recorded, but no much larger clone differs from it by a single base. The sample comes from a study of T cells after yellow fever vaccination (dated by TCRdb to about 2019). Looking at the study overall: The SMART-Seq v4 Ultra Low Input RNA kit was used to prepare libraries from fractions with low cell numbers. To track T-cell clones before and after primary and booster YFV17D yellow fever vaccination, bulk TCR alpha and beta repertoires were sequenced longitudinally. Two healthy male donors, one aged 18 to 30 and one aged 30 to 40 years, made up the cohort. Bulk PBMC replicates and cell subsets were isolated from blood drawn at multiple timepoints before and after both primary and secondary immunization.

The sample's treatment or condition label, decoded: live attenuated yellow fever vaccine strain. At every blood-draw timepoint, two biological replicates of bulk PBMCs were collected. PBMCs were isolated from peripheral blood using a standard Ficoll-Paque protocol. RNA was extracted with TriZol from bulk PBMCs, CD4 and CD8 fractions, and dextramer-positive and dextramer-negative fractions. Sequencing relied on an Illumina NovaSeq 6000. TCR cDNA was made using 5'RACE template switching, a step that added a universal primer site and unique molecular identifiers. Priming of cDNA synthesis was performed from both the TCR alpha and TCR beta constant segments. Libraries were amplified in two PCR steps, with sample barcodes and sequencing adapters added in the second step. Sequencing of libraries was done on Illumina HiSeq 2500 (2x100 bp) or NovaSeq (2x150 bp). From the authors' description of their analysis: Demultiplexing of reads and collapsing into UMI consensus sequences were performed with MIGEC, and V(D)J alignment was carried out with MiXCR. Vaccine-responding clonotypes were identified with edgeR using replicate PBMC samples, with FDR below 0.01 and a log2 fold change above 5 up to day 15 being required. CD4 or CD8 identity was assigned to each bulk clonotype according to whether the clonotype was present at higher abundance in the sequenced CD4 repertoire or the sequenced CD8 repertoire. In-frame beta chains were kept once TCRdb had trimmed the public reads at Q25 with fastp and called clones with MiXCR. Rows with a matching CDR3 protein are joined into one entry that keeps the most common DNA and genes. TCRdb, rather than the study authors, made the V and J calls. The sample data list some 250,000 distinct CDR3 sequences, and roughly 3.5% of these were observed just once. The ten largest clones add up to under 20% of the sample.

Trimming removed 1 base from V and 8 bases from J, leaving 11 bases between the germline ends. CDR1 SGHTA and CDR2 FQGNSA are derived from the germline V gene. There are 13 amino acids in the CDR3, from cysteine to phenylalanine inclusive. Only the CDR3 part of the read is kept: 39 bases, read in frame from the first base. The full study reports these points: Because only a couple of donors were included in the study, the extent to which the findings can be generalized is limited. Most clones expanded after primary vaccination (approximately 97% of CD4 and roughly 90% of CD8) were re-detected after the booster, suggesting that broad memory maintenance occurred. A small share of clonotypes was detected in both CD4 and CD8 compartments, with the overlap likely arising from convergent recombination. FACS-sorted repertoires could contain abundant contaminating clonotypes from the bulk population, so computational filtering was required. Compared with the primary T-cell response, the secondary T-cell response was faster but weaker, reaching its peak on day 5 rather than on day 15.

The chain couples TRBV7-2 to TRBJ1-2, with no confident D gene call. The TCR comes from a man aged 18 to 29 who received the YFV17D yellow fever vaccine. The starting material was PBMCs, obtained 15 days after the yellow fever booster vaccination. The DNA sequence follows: TGTGCCAGCAGCTTAGTCGCGGGCGGAGGCTACACCTTC. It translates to CASSLVAGGGYTF. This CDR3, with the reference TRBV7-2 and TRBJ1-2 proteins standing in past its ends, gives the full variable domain GAGVSQSPSNKVTEKGKDVELRCDPISGHTALYWYRQSLGQGLEFLIYFQGNSAPDKSGLPSDRFSAERTGGSVSTLTIQRTQQEDSAVYLCASSLVAGGGYTFGSGTRLTVV.